This T cell receptor (beta chain) was recorded in a study of metastatic and nonmetastatic thyroid tumors. Trimming shortened V by 10 bases and J by 4 bases, and 13 bases separated the two germline ends. CDR3 length equals 13 residues. The germline V gene encodes CDR1 MDHEN and CDR2 SYDVKM. By frequency in the sample, this clone is medium-sized (0.01 to 0.1%). No patient received treatment before thyroid surgery. With MiXCR, TCRdb called clones anew from the PCR reads. The table includes under 25,000 clones, roughly 22% detected once. The sequence was collected from a female donor with papillary thyroid cancer or a benign thyroid nodule (not recorded which). Some clones in this sample may be carry-over from other donors' samples. The chain carries TRBV28 and TRBJ2-2; maybe TRBD2 (6 bases). The sample taken for sequencing was adjacent normal tissue. This CDR3 is CATGGSATGELFF. CDR3 sequence (DNA): TGTGCCACCGGGGGTTCGGCCACCGGGGAGCTGTTTTTT. The full variable domain, in which reference TRBV28 and TRBJ2-2 provide the parts outside the CDR3, is DVKVTQSSRYLVKRTGEKVFLECVQDMDHENMFWYRQDPGLGLRLIYFSYDVKMKEKGDIPEGYSVSREKKERFSLILESASTNQTSMYLCATGGSATGELFFGEGSRLTVL.